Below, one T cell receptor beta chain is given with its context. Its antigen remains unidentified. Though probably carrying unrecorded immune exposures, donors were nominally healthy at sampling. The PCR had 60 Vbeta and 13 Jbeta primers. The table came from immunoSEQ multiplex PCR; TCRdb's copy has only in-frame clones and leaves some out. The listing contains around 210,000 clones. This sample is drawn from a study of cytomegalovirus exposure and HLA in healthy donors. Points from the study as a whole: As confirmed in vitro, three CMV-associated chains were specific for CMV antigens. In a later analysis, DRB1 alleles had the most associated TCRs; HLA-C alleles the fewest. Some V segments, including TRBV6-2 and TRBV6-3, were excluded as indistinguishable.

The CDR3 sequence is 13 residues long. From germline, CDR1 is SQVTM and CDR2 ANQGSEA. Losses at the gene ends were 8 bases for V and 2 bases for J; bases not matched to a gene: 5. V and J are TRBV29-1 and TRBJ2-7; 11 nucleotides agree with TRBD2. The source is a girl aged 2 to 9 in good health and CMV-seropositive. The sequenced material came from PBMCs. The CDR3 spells CSIIAGGTYEQYF. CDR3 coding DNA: TGCAGCATTATAGCGGGAGGGACCTACGAGCAGTACTTC.